This TCR beta chain was identified during a study of OX40 agonist ivuxolimab in advanced cancers. Profiled with immunoSEQ multiplex PCR; TCRdb holds only in-frame clones, not every one. The sample has about 64,000 clones; roughly nine tenths are singletons. CDR1 is SEHNR, CDR2 FQNEAQ, per germline (reference sequence). The germline V and J ends were trimmed by 11 bases and 8 bases, with 13 bases remaining between them. There are 11 residues in the CDR3. This receptor was obtained from an adult with an advanced solid tumor such as melanoma, head and neck, liver or kidney cancer. This rearrangement joins TRBV7-9 to TRBJ2-1; D may be TRBD1 (5 bases). Sequenced material: CD4+ or CD8+ T cells sorted from blood, taken in a trial of the OX40 agonist ivuxolimab. CDR3 bases: TGTGCCTCGCAGGGTTTCGATGAGCAGTTCTTC. Translation gives CASQGFDEQFF.